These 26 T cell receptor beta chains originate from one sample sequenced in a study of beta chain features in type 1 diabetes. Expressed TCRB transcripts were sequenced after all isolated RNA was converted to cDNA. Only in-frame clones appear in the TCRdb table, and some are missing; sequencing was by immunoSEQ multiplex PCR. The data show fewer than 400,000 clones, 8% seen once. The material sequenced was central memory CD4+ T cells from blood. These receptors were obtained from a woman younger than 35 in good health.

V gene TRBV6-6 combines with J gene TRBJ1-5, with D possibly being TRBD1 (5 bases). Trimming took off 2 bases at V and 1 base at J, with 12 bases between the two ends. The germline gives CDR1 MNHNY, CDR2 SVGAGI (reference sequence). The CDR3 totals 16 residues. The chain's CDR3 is CASSYLGGMSNQPQHF. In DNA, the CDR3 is TGTGCCAGCAGTTACCTGGGGGGTATGAGCAATCAGCCCCAGCATTTT.

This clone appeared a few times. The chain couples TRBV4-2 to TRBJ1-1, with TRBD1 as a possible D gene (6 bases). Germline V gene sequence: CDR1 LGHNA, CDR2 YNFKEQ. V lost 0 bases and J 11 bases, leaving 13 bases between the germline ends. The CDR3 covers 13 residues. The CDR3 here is CASSQDVQGWAFF. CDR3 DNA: TGTGCCAGCAGCCAAGATGTACAGGGTTGGGCTTTCTTT.

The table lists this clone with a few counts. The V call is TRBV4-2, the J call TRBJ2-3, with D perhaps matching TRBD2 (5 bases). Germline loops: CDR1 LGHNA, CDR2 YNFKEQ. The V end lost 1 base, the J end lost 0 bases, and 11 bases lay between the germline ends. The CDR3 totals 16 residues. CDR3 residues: CASSQVGGLSTDTQYF. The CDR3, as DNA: TGTGCCAGCAGCCAAGTAGGAGGACTGAGCACAGATACGCAGTATTTT.

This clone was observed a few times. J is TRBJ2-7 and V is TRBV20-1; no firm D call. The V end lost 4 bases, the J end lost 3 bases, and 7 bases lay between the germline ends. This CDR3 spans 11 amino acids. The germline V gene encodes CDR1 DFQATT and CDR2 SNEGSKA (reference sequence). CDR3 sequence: CSATQNYEQYF. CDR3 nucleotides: TGCAGTGCTACACAGAACTACGAGCAGTACTTC.

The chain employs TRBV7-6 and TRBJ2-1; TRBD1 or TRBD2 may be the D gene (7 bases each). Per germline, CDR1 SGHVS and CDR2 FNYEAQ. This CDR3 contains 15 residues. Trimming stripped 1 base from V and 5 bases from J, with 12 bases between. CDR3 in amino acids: CASSLGAGGDNEQFF. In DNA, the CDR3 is TGTGCCAGCAGCTTAGGGGCAGGGGGGGACAATGAGCAGTTCTTC.

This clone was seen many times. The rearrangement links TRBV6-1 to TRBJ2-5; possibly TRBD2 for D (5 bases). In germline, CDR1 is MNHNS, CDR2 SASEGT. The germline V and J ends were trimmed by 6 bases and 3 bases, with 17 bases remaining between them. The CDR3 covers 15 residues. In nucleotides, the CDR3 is TGTGCCAGCAGCCTTTTTCATAGGCGGGAAGAGACCCAGTACTTC. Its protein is CASSLFHRREETQYF.

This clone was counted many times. CDR3 sequence reads: CATSKTRVGKLFF. CDR3 nucleotide sequence: TGTGCCACCAGCAAAACCAGGGTGGGAAAACTGTTTTTT. This chain uses TRBV15 with TRBJ1-4; D might be TRBD1 (5 bases). The CDR3 runs 13 residues. Trimming took off 4 bases at V and 10 bases at J, with 13 bases between the two ends. Germline CDR1 reads LNHNV; CDR2 reads YYDKDF (reference sequence).

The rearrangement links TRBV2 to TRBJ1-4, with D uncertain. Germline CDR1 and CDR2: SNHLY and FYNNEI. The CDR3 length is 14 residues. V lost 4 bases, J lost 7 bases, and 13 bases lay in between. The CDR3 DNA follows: TGTGCCAGCAGTGCGCAGGACCTCCCTGAAAAACTGTTTTTT. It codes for CASSAQDLPEKLFF. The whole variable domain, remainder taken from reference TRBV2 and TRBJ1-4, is EPEVTQTPSHQVTQMGQEVILRCVPISNHLYFYWYRQILGQKVEFLVSFYNNEISEKSEIFDDQFSVERPDGSNFTLKIRSTKLEDSAMYFCASSAQDLPEKLFFGSGTQLSVL.

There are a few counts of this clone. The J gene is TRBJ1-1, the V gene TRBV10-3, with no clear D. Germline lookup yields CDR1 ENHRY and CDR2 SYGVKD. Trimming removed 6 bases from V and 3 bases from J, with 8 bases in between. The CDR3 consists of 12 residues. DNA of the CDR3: TGTGCCATCAGCCTGGGAGACACTGAAGCTTTCTTT. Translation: CAISLGDTEAFF.

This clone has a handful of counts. The CDR3, as DNA: TGTGCCAGCAGCTTGACCGGGACAGGGCATGGCTACACCTTC. It codes for CASSLTGTGHGYTF. The chain joins TRBV7-8 to TRBJ1-2; 9 nucleotides agree with TRBD1. The CDR3 has 14 amino acids. Losses at the gene ends were 3 bases for V and 6 bases for J; bases not matched to a gene: 5. CDR1 and CDR2 (germline): SGHVS, FQNEAQ.

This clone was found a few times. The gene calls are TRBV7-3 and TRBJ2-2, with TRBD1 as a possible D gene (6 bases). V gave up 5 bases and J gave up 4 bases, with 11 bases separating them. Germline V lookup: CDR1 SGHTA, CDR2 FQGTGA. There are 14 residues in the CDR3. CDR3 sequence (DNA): TGTGCCAGCAGCCCCCCGACAGGCACCGGGGAGCTGTTTTTT. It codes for CASSPPTGTGELFF. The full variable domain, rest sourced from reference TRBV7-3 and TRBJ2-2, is GAGVSQTPSNKVTEKGKYVELRCDPISGHTALYWYRQSLGQGPEFLIYFQGTGAADDSGLPNDRFFAVRPEGSVSTLKIQRTERGDSAVYLCASSPPTGTGELFFGEGSRLTVL.

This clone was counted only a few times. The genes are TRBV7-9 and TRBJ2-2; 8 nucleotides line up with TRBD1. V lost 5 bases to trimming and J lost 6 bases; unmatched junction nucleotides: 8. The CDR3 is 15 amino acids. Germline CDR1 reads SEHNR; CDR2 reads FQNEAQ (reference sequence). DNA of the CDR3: TGTGCCAGCAGCCCATCAGGGGGCGCGCCCGGGGAGCTGTTTTTT. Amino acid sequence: CASSPSGGAPGELFF.

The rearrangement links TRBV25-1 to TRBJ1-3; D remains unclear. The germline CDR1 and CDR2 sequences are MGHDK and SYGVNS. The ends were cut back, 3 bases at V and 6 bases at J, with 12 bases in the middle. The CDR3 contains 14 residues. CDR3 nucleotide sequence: TGTGCCAGCAGTGAGCCAGGCGTAGCAAACACCATATATTTT. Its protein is CASSEPGVANTIYF. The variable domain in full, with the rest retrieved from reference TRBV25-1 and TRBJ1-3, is EADIYQTPRYLVIGTGKKITLECSQTMGHDKMYWYQQDPGMELHLIHYSYGVNSTEKGDLSSESTVSRIRTEHFPLTLESARPSHTSQYLCASSEPGVANTIYFGEGSWLTVV.

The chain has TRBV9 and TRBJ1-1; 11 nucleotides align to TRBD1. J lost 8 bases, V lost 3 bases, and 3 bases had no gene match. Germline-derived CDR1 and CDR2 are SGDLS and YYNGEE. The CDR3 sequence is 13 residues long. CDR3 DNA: TGTGCCAGCAGCGCGGGACAGGGGGTAGAAGCTTTCTTT. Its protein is CASSAGQGVEAFF.

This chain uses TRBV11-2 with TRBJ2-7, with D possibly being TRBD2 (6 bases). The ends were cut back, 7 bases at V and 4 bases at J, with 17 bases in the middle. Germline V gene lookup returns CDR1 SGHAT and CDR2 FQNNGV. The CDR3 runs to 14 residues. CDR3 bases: TGTGCCAGCACCCCGGGACTCACCTTATACGAGCAGTACTTC. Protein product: CASTPGLTLYEQYF.

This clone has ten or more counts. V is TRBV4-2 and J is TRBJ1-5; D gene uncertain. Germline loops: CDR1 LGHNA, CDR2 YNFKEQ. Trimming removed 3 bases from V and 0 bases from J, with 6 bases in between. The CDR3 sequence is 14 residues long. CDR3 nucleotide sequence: TGTGCCAGCAGCCACGACCGTAGCAATCAGCCCCAGCATTTT. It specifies CASSHDRSNQPQHF.

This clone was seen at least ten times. The CDR3 region has the DNA TGTGCCAGCAGCCGGACAGTAGACAATGAGCAGTTCTTC. It specifies CASSRTVDNEQFF. V usage is TRBV11-3 and J usage is TRBJ2-1, with a weak D call TRBD1 (6 bases). CDR1 is SGHNT and CDR2 is YENEEA in the germline V gene. The CDR3 has 13 residues. Trimming removed 5 bases from V and 5 bases from J, with 10 bases in between.

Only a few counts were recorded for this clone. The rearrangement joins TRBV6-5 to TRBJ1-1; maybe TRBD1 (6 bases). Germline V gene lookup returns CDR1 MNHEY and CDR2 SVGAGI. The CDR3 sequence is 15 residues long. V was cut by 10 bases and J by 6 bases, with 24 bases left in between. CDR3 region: CATAHSPGESAEAFF. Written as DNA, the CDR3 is TGTGCCACCGCCCATTCCCCAGGGGAGAGCGCTGAAGCTTTCTTT.

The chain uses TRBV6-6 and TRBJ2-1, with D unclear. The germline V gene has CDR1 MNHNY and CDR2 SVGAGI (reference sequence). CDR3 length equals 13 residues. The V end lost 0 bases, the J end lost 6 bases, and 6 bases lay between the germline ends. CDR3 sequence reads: CASSYSIVNEQFF. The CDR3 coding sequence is TGTGCCAGCAGTTACTCGATAGTCAATGAGCAGTTCTTC.

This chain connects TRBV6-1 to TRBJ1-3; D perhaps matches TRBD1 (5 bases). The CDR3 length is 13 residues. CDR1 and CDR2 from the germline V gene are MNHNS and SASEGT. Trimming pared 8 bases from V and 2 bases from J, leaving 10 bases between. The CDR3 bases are TGTGCCAGCCTGTCCAGGGCTGGAAACACCATATATTTT. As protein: CASLSRAGNTIYF.

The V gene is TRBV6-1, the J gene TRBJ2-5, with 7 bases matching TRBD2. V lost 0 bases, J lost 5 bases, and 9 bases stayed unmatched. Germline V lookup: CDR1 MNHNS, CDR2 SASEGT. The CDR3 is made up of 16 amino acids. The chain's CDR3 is CASSEAWASGWETQYF. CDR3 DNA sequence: TGTGCCAGCAGTGAAGCTTGGGCTAGCGGTTGGGAGACCCAGTACTTC.

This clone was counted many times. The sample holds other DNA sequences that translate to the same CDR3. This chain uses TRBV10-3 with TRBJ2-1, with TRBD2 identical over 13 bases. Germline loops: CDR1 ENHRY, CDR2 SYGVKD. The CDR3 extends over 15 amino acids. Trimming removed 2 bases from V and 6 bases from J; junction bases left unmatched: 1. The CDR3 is CAISEGLAGVNEQFF. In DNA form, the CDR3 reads TGTGCCATCAGTGAGGGACTAGCGGGAGTCAATGAGCAGTTCTTC.

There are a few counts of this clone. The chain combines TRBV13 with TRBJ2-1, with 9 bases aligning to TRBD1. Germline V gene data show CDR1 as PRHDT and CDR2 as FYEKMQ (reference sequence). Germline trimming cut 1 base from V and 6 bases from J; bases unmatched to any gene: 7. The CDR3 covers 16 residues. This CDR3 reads CASSLAAGTGFNEQFF. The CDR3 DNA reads TGTGCCAGCAGCTTAGCGGCCGGGACAGGGTTCAATGAGCAGTTCTTC.

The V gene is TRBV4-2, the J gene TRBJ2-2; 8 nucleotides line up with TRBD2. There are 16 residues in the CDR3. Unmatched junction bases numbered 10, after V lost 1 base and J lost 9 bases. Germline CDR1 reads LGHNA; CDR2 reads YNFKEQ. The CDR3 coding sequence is TGTGCCAGCAGCCAAGGAGGTACGGGAGGGCCCAGGGAGCTGTTTTTT. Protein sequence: CASSQGGTGGPRELFF.

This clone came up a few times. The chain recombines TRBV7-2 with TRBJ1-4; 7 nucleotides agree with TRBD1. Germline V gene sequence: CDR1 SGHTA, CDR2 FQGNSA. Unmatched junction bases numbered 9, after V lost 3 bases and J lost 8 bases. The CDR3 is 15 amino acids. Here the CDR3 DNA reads TGTGCCAGCAGCTTTTCGACAGGGCGAGGCGAAAAACTGTTTTTT. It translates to CASSFSTGRGEKLFF.

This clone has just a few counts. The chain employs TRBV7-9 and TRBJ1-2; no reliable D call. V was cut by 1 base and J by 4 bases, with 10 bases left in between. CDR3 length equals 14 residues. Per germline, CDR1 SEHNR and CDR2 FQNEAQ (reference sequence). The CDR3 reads CASSLGEGAYGYTF. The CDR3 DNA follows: TGTGCCAGCAGCTTAGGGGAGGGCGCCTATGGCTACACCTTC.